The 2 T cell receptor beta chains listed next were all sequenced from one sample in a study of cytotoxic CD8 clonotypes in ibrutinib-treated CLL (dated by TCRdb to about 2021). This specimen's time point label, interpreted: roughly 2 years on ibrutinib. To prepare the library, the immunoSEQ multiplex PCR assay was applied. In its TCRdb copy, this immuneACCESS table keeps in-frame sequences only and misses some clones. Where compared with another copy, unresolved V genes explain less than half of these, and the others have no known cause. The sample table holds roughly 250,000 clones, of which 70% were seen once. The biggest ten clones account for about 16% of the sample. Sequencing was performed on PBMCs, taken after 24 months of ibrutinib treatment. The receptors derive from a human donor with chronic lymphocytic leukemia.

This clone was seen only a few times. J is TRBJ2-5 and V is TRBV2; 13 bases line up with TRBD2. The CDR3 loop spans 16 amino acids. J was trimmed by 5 bases and V by 3 bases; bases with no gene match: 6. The V gene's germline CDR1 is SNHLY and CDR2 FYNNEI. CDR3 bases: TGTGCCAGCAGTGAGGAGAGACTAGCGGGAGGTGAGACCCAGTACTTC. Amino acid sequence: CASSEERLAGGETQYF.

V is TRBV5-6 and J is TRBJ2-2, with 10 bases lining up with TRBD1. The length of the CDR3 is 16 residues. The V gene's germline CDR1 is SGHDT and CDR2 YYEEEE. With 6 bases clipped from V and 6 bases from J, the junction kept 11 bases outside the gene matches. The CDR3 nucleotides are TGTGCCAGCATCCGAAACCCGGGACAGGGGTCCGGGGAGCTGTTTTTT. Protein product: CASIRNPGQGSGELFF. The full variable domain, completed using reference TRBV5-6 and TRBJ2-2, is DAGVTQSPTHLIKTRGQQVTLRCSPKSGHDTVSWYQQALGQGPQFIFQYYEEEERQRGNFPDRFSGHQFPNYSSELNVNALLLGDSALYLCASIRNPGQGSGELFFGEGSRLTVL.